Listed here is a single T cell receptor beta chain. This clonotype has a count of ten or more. Its antigen is not yet known. There are no base qualities to consult, and no much larger clone falls within one base. The data were taken from a study of T cells in Graves' hyperthyroidism and ophthalmopathy (dated by TCRdb to between 2018 and 2021). For the study in its entirety: Peripheral blood was collected at initial diagnosis, before any treatment. A discovery cohort of around 98 patients, 43 with Graves' ophthalmopathy and 55 to 60 with stable Graves' hyperthyroidism, was used to find distinguishing TCR V-J signatures. Prospective prediction of ophthalmopathy was tested in an independent validation cohort of under 20 hyperthyroidism patients and approximately 17 patients who later progressed to ophthalmopathy. For training and testing, the 100 or so patients in the discovery cohort were randomly divided in a 7:3 ratio. In several Graves' hyperthyroidism patients, the study also compared T-cell repertoires from thyroid tissue with T-cell repertoires from blood. Once sampling was done, hyperthyroidism patients were given methimazole at a starting dose of 30 mg daily, whereas ophthalmopathy patients were given high-dose intravenous methylprednisolone. The paper reports TCR Vbeta CDR3 sequencing of roughly 140 peripheral blood samples: over 40 ophthalmopathy, 75 to 80 hyperthyroidism and 17 progressor patients.

The TCR beta CDR3 regions were amplified from RNA transcripts. For the first round of RT-PCR on the TCR CDR3, the HTBI primer set was used together with the Qiagen OneStep RT-PCR kit. Libraries were constructed in a second round of multiplex PCR, after which size selection and purification were performed. The libraries were sequenced on an Illumina HiSeq2000 using paired-end 100 bp reads. The study's processing was this. SOAPnuke was used to process the raw data, with reads discarded if the reads contained adapters or uncalled bases, had a mean Phred below 15, or lacked an exact constant-primer or identifier match. High-quality paired reads were merged with COPE v1.2.5, and unique nucleotide sequences were defined as clonotypes. MiTCR v1.1 was used to align clonotypes to the IMGT TRBV, TRBD and TRBJ reference segments. Only V-J combinations with frequency above 0.0001, covering about 99% of repertoires, were analysed. The TCS score was defined as F50 (clonal expansion) divided by E x V (chaos), with BLOSUM62-based TCRdist calculated between CDR3 peptides within each V-J. Welch's t-statistics and random forest reduced roughly 540 V-J features to around 14, which were used in a naive Bayes classifier (R e1071). The raw public reads went through TCRdb reprocessing: fastp at Q25, MiXCR clone calling, in-frame beta chains kept. When rows share a CDR3 protein, they turn into one entry using the most common DNA and genes. What appears here as the V and J calls and clone size reflects TCRdb's work, not the paper's. The sample yields around 450,000 distinct CDR3 sequences; approximately 15% were counted once. The top ten constitute 13% to 15% of the sample.

Stable Graves' hyperthyroidism was defined as no progression to ophthalmopathy during 18 months of follow-up. Hyperthyroidism patients were aged 18 to 65 years and newly diagnosed, with disease duration of less than 2 months. Any patient with an uncontrolled infection, another autoimmune disease, pregnancy or lactation was excluded. Diagnoses were established on the basis of clinical symptoms, serum thyroxine and TRAb, thyroid ultrasound, and orbital computed tomography. PBMCs were isolated from roughly 10 ml of fresh peripheral blood by Ficoll-Paque density gradient centrifugation. Total RNA was extracted using Trizol reagent, and RNA quality was assessed on an Agilent 2100 Bioanalyzer. Overall study results and their limits: Most expanded thyroid clonotypes (frequency above 0.001) were also found in blood, which suggests that blood repertoires may mirror thyroid immune responses. During validation, the model predicted progression to ophthalmopathy a median of about 6.3 months ahead of onset, with around 65% sensitivity and around 72% specificity. A 13 V-J signature model separated ophthalmopathy from stable hyperthyroidism, with about 90% sensitivity and roughly 82% specificity in cross-validation and 80%/75% in testing. No statistical method was used to set the sample size in advance, and investigators knew the group allocation.

Germline trimming: 6 bases from V, 3 bases from J; junction bases outside gene matches: 4. The germline V gene (reference sequence) specifies MNHEY as CDR1 and SMNVEV as CDR2. The CDR3, from cysteine to phenylalanine, totals 14 residues. Only the CDR3 region is kept as DNA, spanning 42 bases read in frame from base 1. Specimen: blood. The receptor chain draws on TRBV27 and TRBJ1-2; 10 central nucleotides agree with TRBD1. The TCR sequence derives from a woman between 18 and 29 years old with Graves' hyperthyroidism. The nucleotides read TGTGCCAGCAGCTTGGACAGGGGGTACTATGGCTACACCTTC. Translated, this is CASSLDRGYYGYTF.